This T cell receptor (beta chain) derives from a study of a mutant IDH1 vaccine in newly diagnosed glioma. Across the whole study: Vaccines began 4-6 weeks after radiotherapy alone, or with temozolomide cycles. The earlier regimen, radiotherapy, temozolomide, or both, was most often both.

Assay: immunoSEQ multiplex PCR; the TCRdb copy retains only in-frame clones and omits some. This sample yields 30,000 to 35,000 clones, of which around nine tenths are seen a single time; 12% belongs to the top ten. Stated time point: week 47, end of study. With topical imiquimod, each dose of the vaccine consisted of 300 ug of mutant IDH1 20-mer peptide. This clone was seen a handful of times. Antigen specificity is unknown. The CDR3 has 15 amino acids. Trimming shortened V by 1 base and J by 1 base, and 10 bases separated the two germline ends. The germline V gene encodes CDR1 MGHDK and CDR2 SYGVNS. This specimen was PBMCs, taken from a glioma patient whose treatment included an IDH1 peptide vaccine. This chain links TRBV25-1 with TRBJ1-1, with a tentative D call TRBD1 (5 bases). This sequence originates from a woman in her 30s with glioma. CDR3 loop: CASSELGTENTEAFF. In DNA form, the CDR3 reads TGTGCCAGCAGTGAATTGGGGACTGAGAACACTGAAGCTTTCTTT.